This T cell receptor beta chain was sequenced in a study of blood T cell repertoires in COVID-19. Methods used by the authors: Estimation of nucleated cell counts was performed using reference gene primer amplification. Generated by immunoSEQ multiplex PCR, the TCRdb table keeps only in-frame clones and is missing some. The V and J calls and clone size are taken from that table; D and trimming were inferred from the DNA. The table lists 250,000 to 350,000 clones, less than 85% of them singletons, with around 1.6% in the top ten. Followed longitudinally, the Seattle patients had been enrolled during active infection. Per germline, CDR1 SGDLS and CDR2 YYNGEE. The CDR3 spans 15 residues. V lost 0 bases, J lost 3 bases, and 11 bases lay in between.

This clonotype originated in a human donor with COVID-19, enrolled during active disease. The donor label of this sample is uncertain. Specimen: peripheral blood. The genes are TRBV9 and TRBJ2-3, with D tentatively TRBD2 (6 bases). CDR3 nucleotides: TGTGCCAGCAGCGTAGGCGGGACGGAGACAGATACGCAGTATTTT. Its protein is CASSVGGTETDTQYF. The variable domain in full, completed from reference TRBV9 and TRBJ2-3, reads DSGVTQTPKHLITATGQRVTLRCSPRSGDLSVYWYQQSLDQGLQFLIQYYNGEERAKGNILERFSAQQFPDLHSELNLSSLELGDSALYFCASSVGGTETDTQYFGPGTRLTVL.